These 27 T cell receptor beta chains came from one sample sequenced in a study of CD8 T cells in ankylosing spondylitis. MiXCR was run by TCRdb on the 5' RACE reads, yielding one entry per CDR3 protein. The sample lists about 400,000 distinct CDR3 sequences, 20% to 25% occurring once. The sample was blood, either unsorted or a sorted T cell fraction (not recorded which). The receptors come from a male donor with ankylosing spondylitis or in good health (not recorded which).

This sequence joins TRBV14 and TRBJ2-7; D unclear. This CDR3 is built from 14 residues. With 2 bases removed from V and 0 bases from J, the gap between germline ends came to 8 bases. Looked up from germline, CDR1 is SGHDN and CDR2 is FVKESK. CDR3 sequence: CASSQPQDSYEQYF. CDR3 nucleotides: TGTGCCAGCAGCCAACCCCAGGACTCCTACGAGCAGTACTTC.

In DNA, the CDR3 is TGTGCCAGCAGCGGATCGGGACACTTGAGTTCCGAGCAGTACTTC. It codes for CASSGSGHLSSEQYF. The chain carries TRBV9 and TRBJ2-7, with D perhaps matching TRBD1 (6 bases). Germline-derived CDR1 and CDR2 are SGDLS and YYNGEE. The germline V and J ends were trimmed by 3 bases and 6 bases, with 19 bases remaining between them. This CDR3 region has 15 residues.

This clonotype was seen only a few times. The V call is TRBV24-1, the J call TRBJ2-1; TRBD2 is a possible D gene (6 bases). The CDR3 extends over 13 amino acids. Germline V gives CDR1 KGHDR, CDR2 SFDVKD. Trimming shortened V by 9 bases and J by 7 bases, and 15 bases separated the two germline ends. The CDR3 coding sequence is TGTGCCACCGCGCGGGGTTCGTTTAATGAGCAGTTCTTC. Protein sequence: CATARGSFNEQFF.

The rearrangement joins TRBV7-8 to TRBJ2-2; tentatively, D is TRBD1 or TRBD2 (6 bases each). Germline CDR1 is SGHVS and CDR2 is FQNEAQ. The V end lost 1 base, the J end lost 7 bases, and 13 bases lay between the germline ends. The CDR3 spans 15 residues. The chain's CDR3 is CASSLGGGPGGELFF. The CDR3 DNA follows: TGTGCCAGCAGCTTAGGAGGGGGGCCTGGCGGGGAGCTGTTTTTT.

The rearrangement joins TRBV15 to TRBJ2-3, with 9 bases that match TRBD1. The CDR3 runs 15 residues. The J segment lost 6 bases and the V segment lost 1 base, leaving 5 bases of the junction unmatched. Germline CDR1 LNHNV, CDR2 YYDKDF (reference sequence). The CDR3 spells CATSRGDRDWDTQYF. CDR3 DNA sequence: TGTGCCACCAGCAGAGGGGACAGGGACTGGGATACGCAGTATTTT.

Written as DNA, the CDR3 is TGTGCCACCAGCAGAGATGTCGGGGCAGATACGCAGTATTTT. This translates into CATSRDVGADTQYF. This chain uses TRBV15 with TRBJ2-3, with D possibly being TRBD2 (5 bases). V lost 0 bases to trimming and J lost 4 bases, with 8 bases between them. Germline CDR1 and CDR2: LNHNV and YYDKDF (reference sequence). There are 14 residues in the CDR3. Full variable domain (remainder filled in from reference TRBV15 and TRBJ2-3): DAMVIQNPRYQVTQFGKPVTLSCSQTLNHNVMYWYQQKSSQAPKLLFHYYDKDFNNEADTPDNFQSRRPNTSFCFLDIRSPGLGDTAMYLCATSRDVGADTQYFGPGTRLTVL.

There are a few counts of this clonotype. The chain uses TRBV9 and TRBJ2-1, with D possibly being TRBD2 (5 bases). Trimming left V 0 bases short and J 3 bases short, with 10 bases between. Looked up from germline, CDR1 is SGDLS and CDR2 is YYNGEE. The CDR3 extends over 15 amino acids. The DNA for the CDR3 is TGTGCCAGCAGCGTAGGTCCGGGGTTCTACAATGAGCAGTTCTTC. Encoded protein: CASSVGPGFYNEQFF.

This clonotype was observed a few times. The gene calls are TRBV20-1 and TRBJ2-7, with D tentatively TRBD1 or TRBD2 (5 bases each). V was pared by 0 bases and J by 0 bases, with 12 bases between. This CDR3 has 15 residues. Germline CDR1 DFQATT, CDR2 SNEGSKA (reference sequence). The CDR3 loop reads CSARDLAGSSYEQYF. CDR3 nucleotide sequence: TGCAGTGCTAGAGATCTCGCAGGGAGCTCCTACGAGCAGTACTTC.

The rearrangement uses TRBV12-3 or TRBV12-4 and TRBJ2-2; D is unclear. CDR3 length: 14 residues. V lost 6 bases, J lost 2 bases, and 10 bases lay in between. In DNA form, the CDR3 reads TGTGCCAGCAGACCCCCCAGAAACACCGGGGAGCTGTTTTTT. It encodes CASRPPRNTGELFF.

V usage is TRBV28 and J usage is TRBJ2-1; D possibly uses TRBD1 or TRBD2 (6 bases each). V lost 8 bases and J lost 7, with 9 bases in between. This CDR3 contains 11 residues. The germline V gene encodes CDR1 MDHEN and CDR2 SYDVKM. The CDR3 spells CASVGGNEQFF. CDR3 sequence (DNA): TGTGCCAGCGTAGGGGGGAATGAGCAGTTCTTC.

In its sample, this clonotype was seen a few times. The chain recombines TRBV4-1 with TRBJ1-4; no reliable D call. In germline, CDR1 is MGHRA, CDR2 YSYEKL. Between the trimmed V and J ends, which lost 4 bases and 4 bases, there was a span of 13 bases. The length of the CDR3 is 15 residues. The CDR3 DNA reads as TGCGCCAGCAGCCCCCCGCGGCTGAATAATGAAAAACTGTTTTTT. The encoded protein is CASSPPRLNNEKLFF.

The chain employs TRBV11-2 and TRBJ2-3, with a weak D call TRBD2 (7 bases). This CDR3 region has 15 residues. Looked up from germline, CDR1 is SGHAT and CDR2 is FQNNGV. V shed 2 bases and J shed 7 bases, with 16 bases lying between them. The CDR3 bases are TGTGCCAGCAGCTTAAGGTGGGGGGGCCTAAATACGCAGTATTTT. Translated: CASSLRWGGLNTQYF.

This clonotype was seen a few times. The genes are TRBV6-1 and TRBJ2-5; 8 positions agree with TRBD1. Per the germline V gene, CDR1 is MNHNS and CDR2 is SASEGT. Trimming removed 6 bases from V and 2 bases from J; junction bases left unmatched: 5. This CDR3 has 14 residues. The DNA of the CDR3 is TGTGCCAGCAGGGCAGGGGGCTTTCAAGAGACCCAGTACTTC. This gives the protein CASRAGGFQETQYF.

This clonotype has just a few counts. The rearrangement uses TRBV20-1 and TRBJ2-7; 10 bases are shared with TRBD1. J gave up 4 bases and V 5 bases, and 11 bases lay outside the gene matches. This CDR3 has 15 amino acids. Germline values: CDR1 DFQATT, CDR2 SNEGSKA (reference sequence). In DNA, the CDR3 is TGCAGTGCTCCCACCTTGACAGGGGGCATATACGAGCAGTACTTC. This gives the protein CSAPTLTGGIYEQYF.

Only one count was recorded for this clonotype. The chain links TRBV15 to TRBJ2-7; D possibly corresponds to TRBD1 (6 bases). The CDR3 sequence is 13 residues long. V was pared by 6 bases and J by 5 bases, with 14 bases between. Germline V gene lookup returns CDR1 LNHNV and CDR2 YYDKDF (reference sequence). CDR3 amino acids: CATRGTGFDEQYF. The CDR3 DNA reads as TGTGCCACCAGAGGAACAGGGTTCGACGAGCAGTACTTC.

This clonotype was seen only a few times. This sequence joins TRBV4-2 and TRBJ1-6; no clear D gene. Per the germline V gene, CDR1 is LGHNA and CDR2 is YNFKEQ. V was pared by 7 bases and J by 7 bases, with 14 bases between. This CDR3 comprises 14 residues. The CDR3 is CASNPAGQNSPLHF. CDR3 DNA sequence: TGTGCCAGCAACCCCGCAGGTCAGAATTCACCCCTCCACTTT.

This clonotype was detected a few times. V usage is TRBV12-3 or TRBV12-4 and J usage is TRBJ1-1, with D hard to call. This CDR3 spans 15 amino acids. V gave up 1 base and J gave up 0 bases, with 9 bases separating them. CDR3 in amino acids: CASSLDGRLNTEAFF. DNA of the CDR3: TGTGCCAGCAGTTTAGATGGACGGCTGAACACTGAAGCTTTCTTT.

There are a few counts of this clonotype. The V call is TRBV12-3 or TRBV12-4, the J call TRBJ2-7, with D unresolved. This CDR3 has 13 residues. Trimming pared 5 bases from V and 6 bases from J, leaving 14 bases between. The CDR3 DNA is TGTGCCAGCAGTCCCCTGAAACTCTCCGAGCAGTACTTC. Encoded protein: CASSPLKLSEQYF.

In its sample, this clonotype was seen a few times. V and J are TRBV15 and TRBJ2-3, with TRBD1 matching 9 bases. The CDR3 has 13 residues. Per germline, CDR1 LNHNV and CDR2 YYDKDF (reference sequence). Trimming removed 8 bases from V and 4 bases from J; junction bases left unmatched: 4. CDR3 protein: CATRDRVADTQYF. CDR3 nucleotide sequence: TGTGCCACCCGGGACAGGGTTGCAGATACGCAGTATTTT.

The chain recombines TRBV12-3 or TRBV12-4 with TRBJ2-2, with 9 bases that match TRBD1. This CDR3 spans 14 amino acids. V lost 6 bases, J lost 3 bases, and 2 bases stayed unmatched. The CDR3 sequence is CASSRTGDTGELFF. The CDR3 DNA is TGTGCCAGCAGCCGGACAGGGGACACCGGGGAGCTGTTTTTT.

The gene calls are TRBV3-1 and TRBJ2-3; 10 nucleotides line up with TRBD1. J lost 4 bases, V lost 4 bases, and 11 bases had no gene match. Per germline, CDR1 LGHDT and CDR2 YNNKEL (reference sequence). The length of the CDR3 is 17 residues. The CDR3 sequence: CASSPDEDRGYADTQYF. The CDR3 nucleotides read TGTGCCAGCAGCCCCGATGAGGACAGGGGGTACGCAGATACGCAGTATTTT.

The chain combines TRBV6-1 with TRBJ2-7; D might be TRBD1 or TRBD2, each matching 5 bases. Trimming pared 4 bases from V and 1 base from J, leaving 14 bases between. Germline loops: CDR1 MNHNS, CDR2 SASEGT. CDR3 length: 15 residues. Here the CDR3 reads CASSAGAGQSYEQYF. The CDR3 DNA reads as TGTGCCAGCAGTGCCGGGGCAGGTCAGTCCTACGAGCAGTACTTC.

The CDR3 DNA reads TGCGCCAGCAGCCAAGTATCTAGCGGCGAAGAGACCCAGTACTTC. Translation: CASSQVSSGEETQYF. V is TRBV4-1 and J is TRBJ2-5; 7 bases align to TRBD2. Unmatched junction bases numbered 5, after V lost 1 base and J lost 3 bases. The CDR3 length is 15 residues. Germline-derived CDR1 and CDR2 are MGHRA and YSYEKL.

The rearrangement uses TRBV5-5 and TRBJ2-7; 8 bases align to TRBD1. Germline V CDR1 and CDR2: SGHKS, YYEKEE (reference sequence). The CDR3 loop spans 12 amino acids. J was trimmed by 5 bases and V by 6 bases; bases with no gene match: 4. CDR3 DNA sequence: TGTGCCAGCACCGCGACAGGGGACGAGCAGTACTTC. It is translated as CASTATGDEQYF.

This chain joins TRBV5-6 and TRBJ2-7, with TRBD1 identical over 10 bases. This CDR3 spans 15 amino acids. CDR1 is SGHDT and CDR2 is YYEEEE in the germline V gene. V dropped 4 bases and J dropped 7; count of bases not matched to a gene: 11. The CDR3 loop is CASSRQGATSGEQYF. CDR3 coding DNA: TGTGCCAGCAGCAGACAGGGGGCGACGTCTGGGGAGCAGTACTTC.

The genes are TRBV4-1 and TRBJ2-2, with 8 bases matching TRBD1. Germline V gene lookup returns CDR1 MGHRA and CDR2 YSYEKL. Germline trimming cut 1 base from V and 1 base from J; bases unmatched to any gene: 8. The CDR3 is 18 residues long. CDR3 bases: TGCGCCAGCAGCCAAGGAGGCGGACAGGGAAAGAACACCGGGGAGCTGTTTTTT. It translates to CASSQGGGQGKNTGELFF.

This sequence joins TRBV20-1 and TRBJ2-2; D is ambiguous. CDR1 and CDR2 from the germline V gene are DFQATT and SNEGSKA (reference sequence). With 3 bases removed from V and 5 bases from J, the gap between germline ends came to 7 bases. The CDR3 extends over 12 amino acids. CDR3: CSASGHTGELFF. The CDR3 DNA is TGCAGTGCTAGTGGCCATACCGGGGAGCTGTTTTTT.